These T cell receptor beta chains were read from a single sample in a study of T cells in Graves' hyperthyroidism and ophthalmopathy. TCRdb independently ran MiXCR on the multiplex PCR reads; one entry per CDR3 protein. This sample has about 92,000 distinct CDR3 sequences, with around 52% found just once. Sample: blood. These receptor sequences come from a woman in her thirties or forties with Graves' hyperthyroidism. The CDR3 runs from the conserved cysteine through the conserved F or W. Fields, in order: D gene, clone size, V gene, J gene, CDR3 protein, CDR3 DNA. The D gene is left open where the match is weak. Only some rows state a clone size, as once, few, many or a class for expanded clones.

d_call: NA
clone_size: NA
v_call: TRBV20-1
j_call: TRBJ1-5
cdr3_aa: CSAVSGDQPQHF
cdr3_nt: TGCAGTGCCGTATCCGGGGATCAGCCCCAGCATTTT

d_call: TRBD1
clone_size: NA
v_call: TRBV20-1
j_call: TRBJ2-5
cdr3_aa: CGATGQGRTTQYF
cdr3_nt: TGCGGTGCTACTGGACAGGGAAGGACGACCCAGTACTTC

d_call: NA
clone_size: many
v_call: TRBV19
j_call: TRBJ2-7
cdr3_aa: CASSLSGDYEQYF
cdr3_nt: TGTGCCAGTAGTTTATCAGGGGACTACGAGCAGTACTTC

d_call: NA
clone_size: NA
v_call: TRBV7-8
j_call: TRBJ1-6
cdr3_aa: CAWSEGGGNSPLHF
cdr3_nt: TGTGCCTGGAGTGAGGGGGGGGGAAATTCACCCCTCCACTTT

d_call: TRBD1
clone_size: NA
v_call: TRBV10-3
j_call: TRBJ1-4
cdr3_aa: CAISMTGALNEKLFF
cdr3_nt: TGTGCCATCAGTATGACAGGGGCCCTGAATGAAAAACTGTTTTTT

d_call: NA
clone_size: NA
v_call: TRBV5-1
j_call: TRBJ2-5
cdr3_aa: CASSLAQYF
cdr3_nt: TGCGCCAGCAGCTTGGCCCAGTACTTC

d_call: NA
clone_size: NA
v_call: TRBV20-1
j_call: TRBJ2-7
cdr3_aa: CSASSVSTLPYEQYF
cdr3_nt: TGCAGTGCCAGCAGCGTCTCGACTTTACCCTACGAGCAGTACTTC

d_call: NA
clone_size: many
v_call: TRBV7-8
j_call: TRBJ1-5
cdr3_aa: CASSLEVRFYSNQPQHF
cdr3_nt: TGTGCCAGCAGCTTAGAAGTTAGATTCTATAGCAATCAGCCCCAGCATTTT

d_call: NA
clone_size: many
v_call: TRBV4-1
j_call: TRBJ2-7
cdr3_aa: CASSQKGFYEQYF
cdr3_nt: TGCGCCAGCAGCCAAAAGGGGTTCTACGAGCAGTACTTC

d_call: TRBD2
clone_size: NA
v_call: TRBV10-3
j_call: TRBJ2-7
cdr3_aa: CAIGQAGVLSYEQYF
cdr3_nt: TGTGCCATCGGGCAAGCGGGAGTCCTCTCCTACGAGCAGTACTTC

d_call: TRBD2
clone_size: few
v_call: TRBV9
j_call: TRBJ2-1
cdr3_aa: CASSVGTRYEQFF
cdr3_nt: TGTGCCAGCAGCGTTGGGACTAGATATGAGCAGTTCTTC

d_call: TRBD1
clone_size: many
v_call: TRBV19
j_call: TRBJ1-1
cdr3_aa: CASSMVWTGGNTEAFF
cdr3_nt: TGTGCCAGTAGTATGGTCTGGACAGGGGGTAACACTGAAGCTTTCTTT

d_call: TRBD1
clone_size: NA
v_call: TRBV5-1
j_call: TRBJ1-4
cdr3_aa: CACSGDREEKLFF
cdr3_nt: TGCGCCTGCAGCGGAGACAGGGAGGAAAAACTGTTTTTT

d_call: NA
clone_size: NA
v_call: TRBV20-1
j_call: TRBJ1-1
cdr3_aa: CSVSRLANTEAFF
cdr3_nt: TGCAGTGTCAGCCGGCTGGCCAACACTGAAGCTTTCTTT

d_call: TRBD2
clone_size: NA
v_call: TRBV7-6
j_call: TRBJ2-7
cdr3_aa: CASSWGLAGGGLYEQYF
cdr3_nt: TGTGCCAGCAGCTGGGGACTAGCGGGAGGGGGTCTCTACGAGCAGTACTTC

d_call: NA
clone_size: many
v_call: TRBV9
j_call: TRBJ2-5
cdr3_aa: CASSVGHSETQYF
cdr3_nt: TGTGCCAGCAGCGTAGGACATTCCGAGACCCAGTACTTC

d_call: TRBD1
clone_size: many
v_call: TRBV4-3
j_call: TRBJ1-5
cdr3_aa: CASSQDGTGNQPQHF
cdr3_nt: TGCGCCAGCAGCCAAGATGGGACAGGCAATCAGCCCCAGCATTTT

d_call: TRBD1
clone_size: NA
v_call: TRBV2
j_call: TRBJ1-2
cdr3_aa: CTSRDPGTGGSYGYTF
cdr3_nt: TGTACCAGCAGAGATCCCGGGACAGGAGGAAGCTATGGCTACACCTTC

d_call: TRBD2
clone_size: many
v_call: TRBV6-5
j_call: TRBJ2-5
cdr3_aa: CASRRLSGRVRETQYF
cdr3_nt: TGTGCCAGCAGGAGGTTGAGCGGGAGGGTTCGGGAGACCCAGTACTTC

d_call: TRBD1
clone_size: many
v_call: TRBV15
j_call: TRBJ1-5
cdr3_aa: CATSRAWNRGDQPQHF
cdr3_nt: TGTGCCACCAGCAGAGCGTGGAACAGGGGTGATCAGCCCCAGCATTTT

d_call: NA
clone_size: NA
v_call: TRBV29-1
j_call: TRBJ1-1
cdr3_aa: CSGLGAVEAFF
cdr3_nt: TGCAGCGGACTCGGAGCGGTCGAAGCTTTCTTT

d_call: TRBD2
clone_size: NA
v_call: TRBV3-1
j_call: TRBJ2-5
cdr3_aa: CASVRWLAGVETQYF
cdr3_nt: TGTGCCAGCGTTCGTTGGCTAGCGGGAGTCGAGACCCAGTACTTC

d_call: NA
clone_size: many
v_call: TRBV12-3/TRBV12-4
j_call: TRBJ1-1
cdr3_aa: CASSTGPLQGYTEAFF
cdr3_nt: TGTGCCAGCAGTACTGGGCCTTTACAGGGTTACACTGAAGCTTTCTTT

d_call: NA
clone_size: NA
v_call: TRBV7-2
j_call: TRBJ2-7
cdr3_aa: CASSLTQGPYEQYF
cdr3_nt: TGTGCCAGCAGCCTTACACAGGGCCCCTACGAGCAGTACTTC